The 27 T cell receptor beta chains below all came from one sample that was sequenced in a study of cytomegalovirus exposure and HLA in healthy donors. Use of 60 Vbeta and 13 Jbeta primers characterized the PCR. TCRdb keeps only in-frame clones here, not all; method: immunoSEQ multiplex PCR. The table shows 95,000 to 150,000 clones, with about 73% occurring only once. The sequenced sample was PBMCs. The source is a woman aged 40-49 years in good health and CMV-seropositive.

The rearrangement uses TRBV15 and TRBJ2-7; a possible D gene is TRBD1 (5 bases). The CDR3 consists of 14 residues. Trimming removed 5 bases at V and 3 bases at J, with 14 bases between. Germline V lookup: CDR1 LNHNV, CDR2 YYDKDF (reference sequence). This CDR3 is CATSQGANLYEQYF. In DNA, the CDR3 is TGTGCCACCAGCCAAGGGGCCAACCTCTACGAGCAGTACTTC.

This chain connects TRBV13 to TRBJ1-1, with D uncertain. Between the trimmed V and J ends, which lost 5 bases and 4 bases, there was a span of 8 bases. The CDR3 extends over 12 amino acids. CDR1 PRHDT and CDR2 FYEKMQ come from the germline V gene (reference sequence). The CDR3 protein is CASSVWSTEAFF. The DNA of the CDR3 is TGTGCCAGCAGCGTATGGAGCACTGAAGCTTTCTTT.

The gene calls are TRBV5-4 and TRBJ1-2; the D gene is possibly TRBD1 (5 bases). Trimming left V 0 bases short and J 4 bases short, with 10 bases between. This CDR3 has 14 residues. Germline V gene sequence: CDR1 SGHNT, CDR2 YYREEE (reference sequence). The CDR3 DNA sequence: TGTGCCAGCAGCTTGGCAGGGCAGACCTATGGCTACACCTTC. This translates into CASSLAGQTYGYTF.

This chain links TRBV29-1 with TRBJ2-6; 9 bases agree with TRBD1. With 1 base clipped from V and 0 bases from J, the junction kept 7 bases outside the gene matches. This CDR3 is 18 amino acids long. Germline values: CDR1 SQVTM, CDR2 ANQGSEA. In nucleotides, the CDR3 is TGCAGCGTTGAAGCCCCGGGACAGGGCCCCTCTGGGGCCAACGTCCTGACTTTC. It specifies CSVEAPGQGPSGANVLTF.

The chain recombines TRBV6-5 with TRBJ1-6; no reliable D call. Looked up from germline, CDR1 is MNHEY and CDR2 is SVGAGI. The CDR3 extends over 14 amino acids. V was cut by 6 bases and J by 2 bases, with 8 bases left in between. CDR3 in DNA: TGTGCCAGCAGGGCAGAAACCTATAATTCACCCCTCCACTTT. It is translated as CASRAETYNSPLHF.

The chain recombines TRBV4-3 with TRBJ2-2, with TRBD2 matching over 12 bases. CDR1 LGHNA and CDR2 YSLEER come from the germline V gene. V trimming: 1 base; J trimming: 4 bases; junction bases outside the gene matches: 1. This CDR3 has 16 amino acids. Here the CDR3 reads CASSQATSGGTGELFF. In nucleotides, the CDR3 is TGCGCCAGCAGCCAAGCGACTAGCGGGGGCACCGGGGAGCTGTTTTTT.

This chain connects TRBV9 to TRBJ2-6, with D tentatively TRBD1 (5 bases). From germline, CDR1 is SGDLS and CDR2 YYNGEE. The germline V and J ends were trimmed by 0 bases and 0 bases, with 13 bases remaining between them. The CDR3 totals 18 residues. The CDR3 here is CASSVAGSRGSGANVLTF. The CDR3 DNA follows: TGTGCCAGCAGCGTAGCTGGTTCTAGGGGCTCTGGGGCCAACGTCCTGACTTTC.

V and J are TRBV29-1 and TRBJ2-1, with TRBD1 as a possible D gene (8 bases). Germline lookup yields CDR1 SQVTM and CDR2 ANQGSEA. CDR3 length equals 13 residues. V shed 5 bases and J shed 9 bases, with 17 bases lying between them. In DNA, the CDR3 is TGCAGCGTTTGGGGGGGCAGGGGGCTTGAGCAGTTCTTC. Translating it yields CSVWGGRGLEQFF.

The chain couples TRBV2 to TRBJ1-1, with D hard to call. CDR1 SNHLY and CDR2 FYNNEI come from the germline V gene. Trimming pared 8 bases from V and 7 bases from J, leaving 11 bases between. The CDR3 contains 11 residues. CDR3 sequence (DNA): TGTGCCAGCGAGGGAGGGCTTGAAGCTTTCTTT. Translating it yields CASEGGLEAFF. Complete variable domain (other parts from reference TRBV2 and TRBJ1-1): EPEVTQTPSHQVTQMGQEVILRCVPISNHLYFYWYRQILGQKVEFLVSFYNNEISEKSEIFDDQFSVERPDGSNFTLKIRSTKLEDSAMYFCASEGGLEAFFGQGTRLTVV.

V and J are TRBV4-3 and TRBJ2-2; tentative D call: TRBD2 (6 bases). Germline V gives CDR1 LGHNA, CDR2 YSLEER. Deletions cut 0 bases from V and 4 bases from J, with 15 bases between. CDR3 length: 17 amino acids. The CDR3 bases are TGCGCCAGCAGCCAAGACCCGGACTATCACCTCACCGGGGAGCTGTTTTTT. This gives the protein CASSQDPDYHLTGELFF.

This chain uses TRBV9 with TRBJ2-7, with 11 bases that match TRBD2. The CDR3 runs 14 residues. The V gene's germline CDR1 is SGDLS and CDR2 YYNGEE. The trim removed 3 bases at V and 2 bases at J, leaving 1 base unmatched. The CDR3: CASSGSGGAYEQYF. Here the CDR3 DNA reads TGTGCCAGCAGCGGTAGCGGGGGGGCCTACGAGCAGTACTTC. Combining the CDR3 with reference TRBV9 and TRBJ2-7 gives the whole variable domain DSGVTQTPKHLITATGQRVTLRCSPRSGDLSVYWYQQSLDQGLQFLIQYYNGEERAKGNILERFSAQQFPDLHSELNLSSLELGDSALYFCASSGSGGAYEQYFGPGTRLTVT.

The rearrangement joins TRBV7-8 to TRBJ2-2, with 14 positions matching TRBD2. The CDR3 loop spans 17 amino acids. Trimming at V came to 1 base and at J to 3 bases, leaving 1 base not matched to a gene. Looked up from germline, CDR1 is SGHVS and CDR2 is FQNEAQ. CDR3 coding DNA: TGTGCCAGCAGCTTAGGGACTAGCGGGGGGCACACCGGGGAGCTGTTTTTT. This codes for CASSLGTSGGHTGELFF.

V is TRBV7-6 and J is TRBJ2-7; 7 positions match TRBD1. CDR1 is SGHVS and CDR2 is FNYEAQ in the germline V gene. This CDR3 is 15 amino acids long. The J segment lost 2 bases and the V segment lost 5 bases, leaving 9 bases of the junction unmatched. The CDR3 region is CASSPTPTGTYEQYF. The CDR3 DNA sequence: TGTGCCAGCAGCCCCACCCCGACAGGGACCTACGAGCAGTACTTC.

In this sample, this clone turned up once. The chain recombines TRBV29-1 with TRBJ2-5; the D is unclear. The V gene lost 4 bases and the J gene lost 1 base, with 10 bases spanning the gap. The CDR3 totals 13 residues. Germline CDR1 SQVTM, CDR2 ANQGSEA. The CDR3 protein is CSVGSSLQETQYF. The CDR3 DNA reads TGCAGCGTTGGTAGTAGCCTCCAAGAGACCCAGTACTTC.

Here the CDR3 DNA reads TGTGCCAGCAGCTCAACCCTTACTAGCGGGGCCACAGATACGCAGTATTTT. Translated: CASSSTLTSGATDTQYF. V and J are TRBV7-9 and TRBJ2-3, with 10 positions matching TRBD2. The germline gives CDR1 SEHNR, CDR2 FQNEAQ (reference sequence). V was pared by 4 bases and J by 2 bases, with 9 bases of the junction left unmatched. This CDR3 comprises 17 residues.

The chain has TRBV2 and TRBJ2-5, with a weak D call TRBD1 (7 bases). Germline values: CDR1 SNHLY, CDR2 FYNNEI. Trimming shortened V by 11 bases and J by 5 bases, and 24 bases separated the two germline ends. The CDR3 extends over 15 amino acids. Here the CDR3 DNA reads TGTGCCTGCCGGGCTCGCGAGGGGGCGGGGGAGACCCAGTACTTC. This encodes CACRAREGAGETQYF.

The chain links TRBV7-2 to TRBJ2-7; TRBD1 might be the D (6 bases). CDR3 length: 15 residues. Deletions cut 1 base from V and 4 bases from J, with 14 bases between. Looked up from germline, CDR1 is SGHTA and CDR2 is FQGNSA. The CDR3 sequence: CASSLGTGQGYEQYF. Here the CDR3 DNA reads TGTGCCAGCAGCTTAGGTACAGGTCAGGGGTACGAGCAGTACTTC.

This chain links TRBV6-5 with TRBJ2-2; 12 nucleotides line up with TRBD2. CDR1 and CDR2 (germline): MNHEY, SVGAGI. The CDR3 has 15 residues. V lost 2 bases, J lost 5 bases, and 0 bases stayed unmatched. The CDR3 protein is CASSYGTSGTGELFF. The CDR3 DNA is TGTGCCAGCAGTTACGGGACTAGCGGGACCGGGGAGCTGTTTTTT.

The chain couples TRBV5-4 to TRBJ2-1; 7 nucleotides agree with TRBD2. Trimming took 2 bases from V and 1 from J; bases not matched to a gene: 6. CDR3 length: 16 residues. CDR1 and CDR2 from the germline V gene are SGHNT and YYREEE (reference sequence). This chain's CDR3 is CASSFQRGESYNEQFF. Here the CDR3 DNA reads TGTGCCAGCAGCTTTCAACGGGGGGAGTCCTACAATGAGCAGTTCTTC.

This clone was detected only once. The chain links TRBV5-1 to TRBJ2-3; D is unclear. The CDR3 consists of 12 residues. Looked up from germline, CDR1 is SGHRS and CDR2 is YFSETQ. The ends were cut back, 0 bases at V and 5 bases at J, with 4 bases in the middle. The CDR3 nucleotides read TGCGCCAGCAGCTTGGGAGAAGATACGCAGTATTTT. Protein: CASSLGEDTQYF.

In DNA form, the CDR3 reads TGCGCCAGCAGCTCGCTGGGGGTAGCGGGGGACTACAATGAGCAGTTCTTC. Its translation is CASSSLGVAGDYNEQFF. This chain connects TRBV5-1 to TRBJ2-1; 9 bases map to TRBD2. The germline V gene has CDR1 SGHRS and CDR2 YFSETQ. The V gene end was trimmed by 3 bases and the J gene end by 3 bases; junction bases not matched to a gene: 10. The CDR3 loop spans 17 amino acids.

This clone is medium-sized by share. V usage is TRBV6-5 and J usage is TRBJ1-1; D remains unclear. Per germline, CDR1 MNHEY and CDR2 SVGAGI. The CDR3 is 11 residues long. V was clipped by 8 bases and J by 8 bases, with 12 bases between them. The CDR3 loop is CASGLVPEAFF. For the CDR3, the DNA is TGTGCCAGCGGCCTGGTTCCGGAAGCTTTCTTT.

This chain connects TRBV7-6 to TRBJ1-1; 7 positions agree with TRBD1. CDR3 length: 14 residues. The germline gives CDR1 SGHVS, CDR2 FNYEAQ. The ends lost 5 bases at V and 3 bases at J; junction bases unmatched: 6. The CDR3 here is CASSQVTGDTEAFF. As DNA, the CDR3 is TGTGCCAGCAGCCAAGTAACAGGGGACACTGAAGCTTTCTTT. Looking up the rest from reference TRBV7-6 and TRBJ1-1 gives the full variable domain: GAGVSQSPRYKVTKRGQDVALRCDPISGHVSLYWYRQALGQGPEFLTYFNYEAQQDKSGLPNDRFSAERPEGSISTLTIQRTEQRDSAMYRCASSQVTGDTEAFFGQGTRLTVV.

In the case of this clone: Other DNA sequences in this sample translate to the same CDR3. The J gene is TRBJ2-1, the V gene TRBV2, with 7 bases that match TRBD2. Germline lookup yields CDR1 SNHLY and CDR2 FYNNEI. The J segment lost 5 bases and the V segment lost 5 bases, leaving 12 bases of the junction unmatched. The CDR3 spans 16 residues. The CDR3 reads CASSRASGWVDNEQFF. The DNA of the CDR3 is TGTGCCAGCAGTCGTGCTAGCGGCTGGGTGGACAATGAGCAGTTCTTC.

Details on this clone: Other nucleotide sequences from this sample produce the same CDR3. V and J are TRBV5-1 and TRBJ2-7, with D possibly matching TRBD1 (5 bases). V dropped 0 bases and J dropped 0 bases, with 7 bases sitting between them. Germline V gene lookup returns CDR1 SGHRS and CDR2 YFSETQ. This CDR3 spans 14 amino acids. The CDR3 DNA is TGCGCCAGCAGCTTGGGGCAGGGCTCCTACGAGCAGTACTTC. Encoded protein: CASSLGQGSYEQYF.

This clone turned up a few times. The chain uses TRBV5-4 and TRBJ2-2, with D hard to call. CDR3 length equals 16 residues. Per germline, CDR1 SGHNT and CDR2 YYREEE (reference sequence). Trimming stripped 4 bases from V and 0 bases from J, with 13 bases between. CDR3 DNA sequence: TGTGCCAGCAGCCTGTCCCACTCCACGAACACCGGGGAGCTGTTTTTT. It specifies CASSLSHSTNTGELFF.

The chain couples TRBV15 to TRBJ2-3; weak D call: TRBD2 (5 bases). Looked up from germline, CDR1 is LNHNV and CDR2 is YYDKDF (reference sequence). The V gene lost 0 bases and the J gene lost 8 bases, with 12 bases spanning the gap. This CDR3 contains 14 residues. CDR3 loop: CATSRDSFAGTQYF. CDR3 sequence (DNA): TGTGCCACCAGCAGAGATTCGTTTGCGGGTACGCAGTATTTT.